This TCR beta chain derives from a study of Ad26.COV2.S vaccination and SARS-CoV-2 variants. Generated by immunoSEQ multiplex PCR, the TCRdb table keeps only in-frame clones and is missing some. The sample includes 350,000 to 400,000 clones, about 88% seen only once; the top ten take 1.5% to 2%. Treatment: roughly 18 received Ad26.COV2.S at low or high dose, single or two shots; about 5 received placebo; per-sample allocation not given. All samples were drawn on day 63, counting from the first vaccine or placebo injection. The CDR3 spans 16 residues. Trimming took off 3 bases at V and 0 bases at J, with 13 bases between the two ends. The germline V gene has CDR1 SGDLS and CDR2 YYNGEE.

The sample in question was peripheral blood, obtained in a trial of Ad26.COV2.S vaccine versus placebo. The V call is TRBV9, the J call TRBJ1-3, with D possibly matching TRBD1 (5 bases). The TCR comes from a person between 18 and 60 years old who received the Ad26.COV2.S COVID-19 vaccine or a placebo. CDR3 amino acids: CASSDKRGFSGNTIYF. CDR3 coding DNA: TGTGCCAGCAGCGATAAAAGGGGCTTCTCTGGAAACACCATATATTTT.